One sample yielded the 17 T cell receptor beta chains listed below, sequenced in a study of radiation and T cells in renal cell carcinoma. This table comes from immunoSEQ multiplex PCR, and its TCRdb copy is limited to in-frame clones, with some not included. This table holds 150,000 or so clones, 70% to 90% found once. Time point here: baseline pretreatment blood. The treatment: 15 Gy SBRT to primary tumor, nephrectomy 4 weeks later. Here the sequenced sample was blood, taken from a patient whose treatment included radiotherapy and nephrectomy. These receptors were taken from a woman in her forties or fifties with renal cell carcinoma.

The chain couples TRBV10-3 to TRBJ1-2; D gene unclear. The V and J ends lost 8 bases and 1 base respectively, with 17 bases between them. Germline CDR1 is ENHRY and CDR2 is SYGVKD. The CDR3 is made up of 15 amino acids. The CDR3 coding sequence is TGTGCCATCGATGGTTCGGGTATTGGTAACTATGGCTACACCTTC. Translation: CAIDGSGIGNYGYTF.

This chain joins TRBV6-5 and TRBJ1-5; maybe TRBD1 (5 bases). CDR3 length equals 14 residues. Trimming took 4 bases from V and 0 from J, leaving 7 bases between them. Per the germline V gene, CDR1 is MNHEY and CDR2 is SVGAGI. The CDR3 DNA reads as TGTGCCAGCAGTTGGCAGGGTAGCAATCAGCCCCAGCATTTT. It codes for CASSWQGSNQPQHF.

This chain links TRBV14 with TRBJ1-2, with D possibly TRBD1 on 5 matching bases. The CDR3 consists of 14 residues. Trimming removed 3 bases at V and 7 bases at J, with 15 bases between. Germline CDR1 SGHDN, CDR2 FVKESK. For the CDR3, the DNA is TGTGCCAGCAGCCAGGCCAGGGTATTAGGTGGCTACACCTTC. As protein: CASSQARVLGGYTF.

The V call is TRBV7-2, the J call TRBJ2-1; either TRBD1 or TRBD2 may supply D (6 bases each). Germline V gene data show CDR1 as SGHTA and CDR2 as FQGNSA. V was cut by 0 bases and J by 8 bases, with 11 bases left in between. CDR3 length: 14 residues. The CDR3, as DNA: TGTGCCAGCAGCTTAGCGGGGGGCACGGATGAGCAGTTCTTC. Its protein is CASSLAGGTDEQFF. The variable domain in full, with the rest retrieved from reference TRBV7-2 and TRBJ2-1, is GAGVSQSPSNKVTEKGKDVELRCDPISGHTALYWYRQSLGQGLEFLIYFQGNSAPDKSGLPSDRFSAERTGGSVSTLTIQRTQQEDSAVYLCASSLAGGTDEQFFGPGTRLTVL.

This clone has just one count. The chain couples TRBV6-5 to TRBJ2-3; TRBD1 matches at 9 bases. CDR1 and CDR2 from the germline V gene are MNHEY and SVGAGI. The CDR3 is made up of 14 amino acids. V dropped 5 bases and J dropped 5; count of bases not matched to a gene: 5. CDR3 sequence: CASSPGQGRDTQYF. DNA of the CDR3: TGTGCCAGCAGTCCGGGACAGGGAAGAGATACGCAGTATTTT.

The J gene is TRBJ2-2, the V gene TRBV6-5; TRBD1 matches 8 bases. CDR3 length equals 16 residues. CDR1 and CDR2 from the germline V gene are MNHEY and SVGAGI. Unmatched junction bases numbered 7, after V lost 4 bases and J lost 3 bases. CDR3 nucleotide sequence: TGTGCCAGCAGTTCCACAGGGGGAAGGGACACCGGGGAGCTGTTTTTT. Translated, it gives CASSSTGGRDTGELFF.

V usage is TRBV18 and J usage is TRBJ2-7; the D is unclear. The CDR3 totals 15 residues. V lost 2 bases to trimming and J lost 2 bases, with 13 bases between them. From germline, CDR1 is KGHSH and CDR2 LQKENI. The CDR3 bases are TGTGCCAGCTCACCATCAGGAATTGGGACCTACGAGCAGTACTTC. It translates to CASSPSGIGTYEQYF.

The J gene is TRBJ2-7, the V gene TRBV5-1; tentative D call: TRBD2 (6 bases). The germline V gene has CDR1 SGHRS and CDR2 YFSETQ. The CDR3 contains 12 residues. V lost 0 bases and J 7 bases, leaving 8 bases between the germline ends. In nucleotides, the CDR3 is TGCGCCAGCAGCTTGGGTAGCGGTGAGCAGTACTTC. Protein sequence: CASSLGSGEQYF.

V is TRBV2 and J is TRBJ1-1; the D is unclear. Trimming pared 8 bases from V and 0 bases from J, leaving 10 bases between. The germline CDR1 and CDR2 sequences are SNHLY and FYNNEI. The CDR3 length is 13 residues. CDR3 coding DNA: TGTGCCAGCTTGCGGGAAATGAACACTGAAGCTTTCTTT. Encoded protein: CASLREMNTEAFF.

The gene calls are TRBV15 and TRBJ1-2; 8 bases are shared with TRBD1. V lost 1 base, J lost 8 bases, and 12 bases stayed unmatched. Germline values: CDR1 LNHNV, CDR2 YYDKDF (reference sequence). CDR3 length: 16 amino acids. CDR3 region: CATSRGWTGMKKGYTF. The CDR3 DNA is TGTGCCACCAGCAGAGGTTGGACAGGGATGAAAAAGGGCTACACCTTC.

The CDR3 loop reads CASSLAVDSNQPQHF. The CDR3 coding sequence is TGTGCCAGCAGCTTGGCAGTTGATAGCAATCAGCCCCAGCATTTT. The V gene is TRBV5-5, the J gene TRBJ1-5; no clear D gene. The CDR3 spans 15 residues. Between the trimmed V and J ends, which lost 0 bases and 0 bases, there was a span of 7 bases. Germline CDR1 is SGHKS and CDR2 is YYEKEE (reference sequence).

This clone was seen only a few times. The chain is built from TRBV6-1 and TRBJ1-5; 9 nucleotides line up with TRBD1. Germline-derived CDR1 and CDR2 are MNHNS and SASEGT. The CDR3 has 14 residues. The junction had 4 bases not matched to a gene; V was cut back by 4 bases and J by 6 bases. CDR3 sequence reads: CASSGTGESQPQHF. CDR3 nucleotides: TGTGCCAGCAGTGGGACAGGGGAAAGTCAGCCCCAGCATTTT.

This clone was observed a handful of times. This chain links TRBV27 with TRBJ2-1; D not resolved. Germline V gene data show CDR1 as MNHEY and CDR2 as SMNVEV (reference sequence). Trimming removed 10 bases from V and 6 bases from J, with 25 bases in between. The CDR3 contains 16 residues. CDR3 residues: CATTSSLSPKSNEQFF. In DNA form, the CDR3 reads TGTGCCACCACGTCGAGCCTCAGTCCGAAGTCCAATGAGCAGTTCTTC.

V usage is TRBV5-4 and J usage is TRBJ2-5; no definite D call. The CDR3 loop spans 14 amino acids. The germline gives CDR1 SGHNT, CDR2 YYREEE (reference sequence). V was pared by 7 bases and J by 3 bases, with 16 bases between. The CDR3 DNA reads TGTGCCAGCGGCCAAAAAGCTGGGAAAGAGACCCAGTACTTC. Protein: CASGQKAGKETQYF. The variable domain in full, with the rest retrieved from reference TRBV5-4 and TRBJ2-5, is ETGVTQSPTHLIKTRGQQVTLRCSSQSGHNTVSWYQQALGQGPQFIFQYYREEENGRGNFPPRFSGLQFPNYSSELNVNALELDDSALYLCASGQKAGKETQYFGPGTRLLVL.

This chain's CDR3 is CASSPLPSSYEQYF. The CDR3, as DNA: TGTGCCAGCAGCCCCCTCCCTTCCTCCTACGAGCAGTACTTC. The J gene is TRBJ2-7, the V gene TRBV7-2; D is undetermined. The V gene lost 5 bases and the J gene lost 0 bases, with 11 bases spanning the gap. Germline V gene data show CDR1 as SGHTA and CDR2 as FQGNSA. The CDR3 spans 14 residues.

The chain couples TRBV10-3 to TRBJ1-5; D remains unclear. The CDR3 extends over 13 amino acids. Germline loops: CDR1 ENHRY, CDR2 SYGVKD. The germline V and J ends were trimmed by 5 bases and 4 bases, with 9 bases remaining between them. Here the CDR3 DNA reads TGTGCCATCAGTAGGACCGCTAATCAGCCCCAGCATTTT. The encoded protein is CAISRTANQPQHF.

The chain is built from TRBV7-2 and TRBJ1-1; no definite D call. Between the trimmed V and J ends, which lost 4 bases and 5 bases, there was a span of 17 bases. The CDR3 runs 15 residues. CDR1 is SGHTA, CDR2 FQGNSA, per germline. This CDR3 is CASSSQAGVGTEAFF. As DNA, the CDR3 is TGTGCCAGCAGCTCCCAAGCGGGCGTAGGGACTGAAGCTTTCTTT.